This T cell receptor (beta chain) is from a study of T cell clonotyping in hematopoietic cell transplantation. V dropped 7 bases and J dropped 5 bases, with 17 bases sitting between them. The CDR3 runs to 14 residues. Looked up from germline, CDR1 is MNHEY and CDR2 is SVGAGI. TCRdb keeps only in-frame clones here, not all; method: immunoSEQ multiplex PCR. The sample consists of 9,000 to 10,000 clones, 70% to 85% of them appearing once. The source of this sequence is a male patient aged 55 to 69 who had an allogeneic stem cell transplant from an unrelated donor, so the T cells may come from the graft donor. Some clones in this sample may be carry-over from other donors' samples. The chain couples TRBV6-5 to TRBJ1-2; D possibly corresponds to TRBD1 (5 bases). The sample consisted of PBMCs, taken at the time of graft-versus-host disease after allogeneic stem cell transplant. The CDR3 nucleotides read TGTGCCAGCACCCGGGGGGGGGTGAGTTATGGCTACACCTTC. Protein sequence: CASTRGGVSYGYTF.